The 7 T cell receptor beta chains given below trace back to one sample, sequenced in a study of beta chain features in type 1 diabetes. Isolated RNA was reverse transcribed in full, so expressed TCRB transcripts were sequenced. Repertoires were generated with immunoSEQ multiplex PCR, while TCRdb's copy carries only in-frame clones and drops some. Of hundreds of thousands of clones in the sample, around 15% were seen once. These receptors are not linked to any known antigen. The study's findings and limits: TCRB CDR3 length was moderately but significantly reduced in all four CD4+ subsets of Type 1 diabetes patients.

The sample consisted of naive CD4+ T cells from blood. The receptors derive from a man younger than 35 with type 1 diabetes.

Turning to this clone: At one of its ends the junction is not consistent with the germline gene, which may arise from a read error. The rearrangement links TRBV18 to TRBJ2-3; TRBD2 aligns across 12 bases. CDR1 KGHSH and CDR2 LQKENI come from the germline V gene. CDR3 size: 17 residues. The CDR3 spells CASSPQLAGGSTDTQYF. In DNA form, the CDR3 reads TGTGCCAGCTCCCCACAACTAGCGGGGGGCAGCACAGATACGCAGTATTTT.

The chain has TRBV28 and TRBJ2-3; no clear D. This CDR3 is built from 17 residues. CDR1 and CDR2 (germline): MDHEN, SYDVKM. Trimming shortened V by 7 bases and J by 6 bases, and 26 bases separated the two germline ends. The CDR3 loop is CASTPVTGHHPFDTQYF. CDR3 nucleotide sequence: TGTGCCAGCACCCCAGTAACTGGGCATCACCCTTTCGATACGCAGTATTTT.

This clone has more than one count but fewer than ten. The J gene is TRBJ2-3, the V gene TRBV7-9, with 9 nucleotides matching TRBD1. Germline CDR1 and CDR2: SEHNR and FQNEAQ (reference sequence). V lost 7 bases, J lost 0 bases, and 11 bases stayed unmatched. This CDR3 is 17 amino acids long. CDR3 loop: CASIPMGTGLSTDTQYF. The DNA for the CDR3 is TGTGCCAGCATCCCGATGGGGACAGGGCTTAGCACAGATACGCAGTATTTT.

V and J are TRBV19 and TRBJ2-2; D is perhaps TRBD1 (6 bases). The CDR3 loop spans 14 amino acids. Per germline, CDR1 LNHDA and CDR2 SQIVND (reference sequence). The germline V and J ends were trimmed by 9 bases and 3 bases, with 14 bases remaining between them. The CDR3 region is CASLGGKYTGELFF. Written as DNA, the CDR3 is TGTGCCAGCCTAGGGGGTAAATACACCGGGGAGCTGTTTTTT. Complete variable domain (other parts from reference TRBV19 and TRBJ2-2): DGGITQSPKYLFRKEGQNVTLSCEQNLNHDAMYWYRQDPGQGLRLIYYSQIVNDFQKGDIAEGYSVSREKKESFPLTVTSAQKNPTAFYLCASLGGKYTGELFFGEGSRLTVL.

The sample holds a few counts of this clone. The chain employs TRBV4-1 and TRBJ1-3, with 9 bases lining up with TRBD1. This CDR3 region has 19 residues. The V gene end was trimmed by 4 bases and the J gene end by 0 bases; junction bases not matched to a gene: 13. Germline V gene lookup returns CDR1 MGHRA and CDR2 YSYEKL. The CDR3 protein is CASSRQGGKQGLSGNTIYF. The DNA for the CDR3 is TGCGCCAGCAGCCGACAGGGGGGAAAACAGGGTCTCTCTGGAAACACCATATATTTT.

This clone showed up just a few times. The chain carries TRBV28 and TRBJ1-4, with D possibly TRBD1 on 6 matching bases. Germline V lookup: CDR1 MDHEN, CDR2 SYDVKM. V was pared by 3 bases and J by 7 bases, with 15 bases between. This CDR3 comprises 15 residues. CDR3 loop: CASSLGGGFGEKLFF. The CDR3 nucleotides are TGTGCCAGCAGTTTGGGGGGCGGTTTCGGTGAAAAACTGTTTTTT.

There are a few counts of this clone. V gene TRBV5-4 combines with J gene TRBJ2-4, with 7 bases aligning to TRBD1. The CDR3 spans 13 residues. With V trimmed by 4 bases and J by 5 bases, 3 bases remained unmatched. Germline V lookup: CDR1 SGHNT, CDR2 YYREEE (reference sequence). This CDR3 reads CASSDRVENIQYF. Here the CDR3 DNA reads TGTGCCAGCAGCGACAGGGTGGAAAACATTCAGTACTTC.